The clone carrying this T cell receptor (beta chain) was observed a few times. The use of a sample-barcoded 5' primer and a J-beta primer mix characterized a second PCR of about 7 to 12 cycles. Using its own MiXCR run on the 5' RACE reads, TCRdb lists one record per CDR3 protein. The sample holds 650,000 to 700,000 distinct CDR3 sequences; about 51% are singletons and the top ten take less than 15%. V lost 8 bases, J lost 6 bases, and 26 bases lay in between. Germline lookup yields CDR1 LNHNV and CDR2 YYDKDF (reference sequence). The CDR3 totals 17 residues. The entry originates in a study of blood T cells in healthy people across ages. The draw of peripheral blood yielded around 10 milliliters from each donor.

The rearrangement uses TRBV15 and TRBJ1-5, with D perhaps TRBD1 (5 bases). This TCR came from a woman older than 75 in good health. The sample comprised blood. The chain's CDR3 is CATALSRDGMPSQPQHF. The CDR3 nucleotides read TGTGCCACCGCTCTCTCCCGGGACGGAATGCCCTCTCAGCCCCAGCATTTT.